The 25 T cell receptor beta chains below were found in one sample sequenced in a study of T-cell reconstitution after alpha-beta-depleted transplantation in children. Unique molecular identifiers were used to barcode this TCRbeta library. Via MiXCR, TCRdb re-called the PCR reads, giving one row per CDR3 protein. The sample contains around 700,000 distinct CDR3 sequences, less than 15% of which appear only once. Specimen: PBMCs, collected before TCRalphabeta/CD19-depleted stem cell transplant. Receptors originate from a girl aged 2 to 9 with congenital amegakaryocytic thrombocytopenia, due to receive a stem cell transplant.

This clonotype was observed a handful of times. The V call is TRBV5-1, the J call TRBJ2-5; the D gene is possibly TRBD2 (7 bases). CDR1 SGHRS and CDR2 YFSETQ come from the germline V gene. V lost 1 base, J lost 6 bases, and 13 bases lay in between. This CDR3 is built from 14 residues. CDR3 DNA sequence: TGCGCCAGCAGCTTGCCAGCGGGACATAAGACCCAGTACTTC. It is translated as CASSLPAGHKTQYF.

The J gene is TRBJ1-2, the V gene TRBV6-2 or TRBV6-3, with D maybe TRBD1 (6 bases). Germline loops: CDR1 MNHEY, CDR2 SVGEGT. CDR3 length equals 14 residues. Trimming removed 8 bases from V and 3 bases from J, with 16 bases in between. CDR3 in amino acids: CASQRGAFDYGYTF. In DNA, the CDR3 is TGTGCCAGCCAGCGGGGGGCGTTTGACTATGGCTACACCTTC.

This rearrangement joins TRBV10-2 to TRBJ2-2; D is perhaps TRBD2 (5 bases). Trimming stripped 4 bases from V and 5 bases from J, with 11 bases between. The CDR3 contains 14 residues. The germline V gene encodes CDR1 WSHSY and CDR2 SAAADI. The CDR3 loop reads CASSGIRETGELFF. In DNA, the CDR3 is TGCGCCAGCAGTGGGATCCGGGAAACCGGGGAGCTGTTTTTT.

The sample holds a few counts of this clonotype. The chain joins TRBV11-1 to TRBJ2-5, with 9 bases identical to TRBD2. The CDR3 sequence is 19 residues long. Losses at the gene ends were 5 bases for V and 2 bases for J; bases not matched to a gene: 18. Per germline, CDR1 SGHAT and CDR2 FQDESV (reference sequence). In DNA form, the CDR3 reads TGTGCCAGCAGCCCAAACCTCGGAGTGGCTACTAGCGGGCAAGAGACCCAGTACTTC. It yields the protein CASSPNLGVATSGQETQYF.

There are a few counts of this clonotype. The CDR3 protein is CASSRGGFSYEQYF. The CDR3 DNA follows: TGTGCCAGCAGTCGGGGGGGCTTCTCCTACGAGCAGTACTTC. This chain links TRBV25-1 with TRBJ2-7; 8 nucleotides match TRBD2. The CDR3 has 14 residues. Germline CDR1 is MGHDK and CDR2 is SYGVNS. V was clipped by 5 bases and J by 0 bases; unmatched bases: 3.

This clonotype was observed a handful of times. The V gene is TRBV27, the J gene TRBJ2-7; the D gene is possibly TRBD1 (6 bases). This CDR3 has 13 amino acids. V lost 10 bases to trimming and J lost 5 bases, with 18 bases between them. CDR1 MNHEY and CDR2 SMNVEV come from the germline V gene (reference sequence). For the CDR3, the DNA is TGTGCCACCCGAACAGGGCTTGGGGACGAGCAGTACTTC. This gives the protein CATRTGLGDEQYF.

The rearrangement links TRBV7-2 to TRBJ2-3; 13 positions agree with TRBD2. The CDR3 is 19 amino acids. V lost 4 bases, J lost 1 base, and 11 bases stayed unmatched. Germline loops: CDR1 SGHTA, CDR2 FQGNSA. CDR3 protein: CASSSWILAGGPCTDTQYF. The CDR3 nucleotides are TGTGCCAGCAGCTCCTGGATACTAGCGGGAGGGCCTTGCACAGATACGCAGTATTTT.

This clonotype occurred many times. CDR3 nucleotide sequence: TGCAGTGCTATGGGACGTAACCTTCCCTACGAGCAGTACTTC. Its translation is CSAMGRNLPYEQYF. The rearrangement links TRBV20-1 to TRBJ2-7, with D possibly called TRBD1 or TRBD2 (5 bases each). Trimming shortened V by 4 bases and J by 2 bases, and 15 bases separated the two germline ends. This CDR3 comprises 14 residues. Germline lookup yields CDR1 DFQATT and CDR2 SNEGSKA (reference sequence).

There are many counts of this clonotype. The chain recombines TRBV5-1 with TRBJ2-1; 7 positions agree with TRBD1. Germline loops: CDR1 SGHRS, CDR2 YFSETQ. The CDR3 is made up of 14 amino acids. J gave up 4 bases and V 4 bases, and 5 bases lay outside the gene matches. In DNA, the CDR3 is TGCGCCAGCAGCACGGGACAGAGATACAATGAGCAGTTCTTC. Translating gives CASSTGQRYNEQFF.

At least ten counts were recorded for this clonotype. The chain is built from TRBV15 and TRBJ2-7; 9 nucleotides agree with TRBD2. The CDR3 is 17 amino acids. With V trimmed by 0 bases and J by 4 bases, 10 bases remained unmatched. CDR1 and CDR2 (germline): LNHNV, YYDKDF (reference sequence). CDR3 bases: TGTGCCACCAGCAGAGAGTTGAGCAGCGGGAGGTGGTACGAGCAGTACTTC. Its protein product is CATSRELSSGRWYEQYF.

This clonotype was observed at least ten times. The CDR3 bases are TGCAGTGCTAGAGACAGGGGGAGCGCCGGGGAGCTGTTTTTT. It is translated as CSARDRGSAGELFF. This sequence joins TRBV20-1 and TRBJ2-2; TRBD1 agrees at 7 bases. The V gene end was trimmed by 0 bases and the J gene end by 6 bases; junction bases not matched to a gene: 4. The CDR3 is made up of 14 amino acids. Germline V lookup: CDR1 DFQATT, CDR2 SNEGSKA (reference sequence).

This clonotype was picked up a small number of times. V usage is TRBV7-9 and J usage is TRBJ2-3; 8 positions agree with TRBD2. The CDR3 runs 16 residues. The V gene's germline CDR1 is SEHNR and CDR2 FQNEAQ (reference sequence). V gave up 1 base and J gave up 5 bases; unmatched junction bases: 8. CDR3 DNA sequence: TGTGCCAGCAGCTTAGTCTTAGCGGGAATCCGAGATACGCAGTATTTT. Encoded protein: CASSLVLAGIRDTQYF. Full variable domain (outside the CDR3, taken from reference TRBV7-9 and TRBJ2-3): DTGVSQNPRHKITKRGQNVTFRCDPISEHNRLYWYRQTLGQGPEFLTYFQNEAQLEKSRLLSDRFSAERPKGSFSTLEIQRTEQGDSAMYLCASSLVLAGIRDTQYFGPGTRLTVL.

This clonotype appeared many times. This chain connects TRBV20-1 to TRBJ2-3; D tentatively reads TRBD1 or TRBD2 (5 bases each). V lost 0 bases, J lost 2 bases, and 15 bases lay in between. The CDR3 contains 16 residues. CDR1 is DFQATT, CDR2 SNEGSKA, per germline (reference sequence). The DNA of the CDR3 is TGCAGTGCTAGAGATCTGGGGACCGTTTTCACAGATACGCAGTATTTT. Protein: CSARDLGTVFTDTQYF.

J is TRBJ2-1 and V is TRBV12-3 or TRBV12-4; D remains ambiguous. V was cut by 6 bases and J by 0 bases, with 12 bases left in between. CDR3 length: 15 amino acids. CDR3 in DNA: TGTGCCAGCAGGGCACCGACGGGCTCCTACAATGAGCAGTTCTTC. This gives the protein CASRAPTGSYNEQFF.

V and J are TRBV4-1 and TRBJ1-1; TRBD1 might be the D (6 bases). Between the trimmed V and J ends, which lost 6 bases and 0 bases, there was a span of 17 bases. The CDR3 has 16 residues. The germline CDR1 and CDR2 sequences are MGHRA and YSYEKL. This CDR3 reads CASSRFPGQLNTEAFF. The CDR3 DNA reads TGCGCCAGCAGTCGTTTCCCGGGACAATTGAACACTGAAGCTTTCTTT.

This clonotype was observed a single time. The chain links TRBV30 to TRBJ1-2, with unresolved D. Germline lookup yields CDR1 GTSNPN and CDR2 SVGIG (reference sequence). Trimming left V 4 bases short and J 4 bases short, with 10 bases between. The CDR3 sequence is 12 residues long. In nucleotides, the CDR3 is TGTGCCTGGACGGATGGGCGCTATGGCTACACCTTC. It specifies CAWTDGRYGYTF.

As to this clonotype: A read error is possible here, since a much larger clone lies one base away. The chain carries TRBV25-1 and TRBJ1-2; D possibly corresponds to TRBD1 (5 bases). This CDR3 has 13 residues. CDR1 and CDR2 (germline): MGHDK, SYGVNS. The CDR3 here is CASSVGTDYAYTF. In DNA form, the CDR3 reads TGTGCCAGCAGCGTGGGGACGGACTATGCCTACACCTTC.

This clonotype was found many times. The chain couples TRBV20-1 to TRBJ2-2; a weak D match, TRBD1 (5 bases). Germline CDR1 and CDR2: DFQATT and SNEGSKA (reference sequence). The CDR3 consists of 12 residues. V gave up 7 bases and J gave up 5 bases, with 11 bases separating them. The CDR3: CSVFRGTGELFF. For the CDR3, the DNA is TGCAGTGTTTTTAGGGGAACCGGGGAGCTGTTTTTT.

This clonotype was seen only a few times. The chain is built from TRBV2 and TRBJ2-7; the D gene is possibly TRBD1 (6 bases). Looked up from germline, CDR1 is SNHLY and CDR2 is FYNNEI. The CDR3 has 18 amino acids. V was cut by 5 bases and J by 0 bases, with 23 bases left in between. CDR3 residues: CASSSGKLQGRRSYEQYF. The DNA for the CDR3 is TGTGCCAGCAGTTCTGGGAAGTTACAGGGACGACGCTCCTACGAGCAGTACTTC.

The V call is TRBV20-1, the J call TRBJ2-7; a possible D gene is TRBD2 (6 bases). Trimming took off 1 base at V and 0 bases at J, with 16 bases between the two ends. CDR1 is DFQATT and CDR2 is SNEGSKA in the germline V gene (reference sequence). This CDR3 contains 16 residues. The CDR3 reads CSARGSLSGSSYEQYF. CDR3 in DNA: TGCAGTGCTAGAGGGTCGCTTAGCGGATCCTCCTACGAGCAGTACTTC.

The V call is TRBV4-2, the J call TRBJ2-2, with 11 bases fitting TRBD2. V trimming: 7 bases; J trimming: 4 bases; junction bases outside the gene matches: 5. CDR3 length equals 15 residues. The germline V gene encodes CDR1 LGHNA and CDR2 YNFKEQ. CDR3 amino acids: CASNLAGGFTGELFF. CDR3 DNA: TGTGCCAGCAATCTAGCGGGAGGATTCACCGGGGAGCTGTTTTTT.

The chain employs TRBV5-1 and TRBJ2-5; 7 nucleotides align to TRBD2. The CDR3 sequence is 13 residues long. CDR1 SGHRS and CDR2 YFSETQ come from the germline V gene. V lost 4 bases and J lost 10; bases outside the gene matches: 10. For the CDR3, the DNA is TGCGCCAGCAGCGTTCATTGGGGGGGTGTCCAGTACTTC. This sequence encodes CASSVHWGGVQYF.

The gene calls are TRBV12-3 or TRBV12-4 and TRBJ2-1; the D is unclear. The V gene lost 7 bases and the J gene lost 7 bases, with 14 bases spanning the gap. This CDR3 has 13 residues. CDR3 amino acids: CASILSGWNEQFF. The CDR3 DNA reads TGTGCCAGCATCCTCTCCGGGTGGAATGAGCAGTTCTTC.

This clonotype has only a few counts. The gene calls are TRBV14 and TRBJ2-7; no reliable D call. V gave up 4 bases and J gave up 6 bases, with 13 bases separating them. The CDR3 contains 13 residues. Germline CDR1 reads SGHDN; CDR2 reads FVKESK. CDR3 nucleotides: TGTGCCAGCAGCCTCTGGAGTCTCGCCGAGCAGTACTTC. It codes for CASSLWSLAEQYF.

Details on this clonotype: Just one base apart from a much larger clone, this may be a read error. This chain links TRBV28 with TRBJ2-7; D call uncertain. V gave up 2 bases and J gave up 5 bases, with 10 bases separating them. CDR3 size: 13 residues. Germline V gene sequence: CDR1 MDHEN, CDR2 SYDVKM. CDR3 nucleotides: TGTGCCAGCAGTTTACATGGGTCCCACGAGCAGTACTTC. It specifies CASSLHGSHEQYF.